This TCR beta chain comes out of a study of CD8 T cells in Susac syndrome. The wider study: Roughly six sequenced Susac syndrome patients had clinically active disease, while fewer than 10 were in remission. Overall study findings and caveats: Clonal expansion of CD8+ cells in Susac peaked in TEMRA cells (and in active patients).

Turning to this clonotype: Its antigen is not identified.

With random hexamers, about 0.5 to 1 ug RNA was reverse transcribed. The CDR3 of TCR beta was amplified by immunoSEQ multiplex PCR across 54 Vbeta and 13 Jbeta. From the immunoSEQ multiplex PCR reads, TCRdb called clonotypes with MiXCR, one entry per CDR3 protein. The repertoire consists of about 120,000 distinct CDR3 sequences, with around 94% occurring once and the leading ten covering less than 0.25%. The V gene's germline CDR1 is SEHNR and CDR2 FQNEAQ (reference sequence). V lost 4 bases to trimming and J lost 5 bases, with 18 bases between them. The CDR3 extends over 16 amino acids. The genes are TRBV7-9 and TRBJ1-5, with D possibly TRBD1 on 6 matching bases. This clonotype was sampled from a human donor with Susac syndrome. Sequences were obtained from CD8+ T cells from PBMCs. CDR3 sequence: CASSSNEEGEDQPQHF. DNA for the CDR3: TGTGCCAGCAGCTCAAACGAGGAGGGGGAGGATCAGCCCCAGCATTTT.